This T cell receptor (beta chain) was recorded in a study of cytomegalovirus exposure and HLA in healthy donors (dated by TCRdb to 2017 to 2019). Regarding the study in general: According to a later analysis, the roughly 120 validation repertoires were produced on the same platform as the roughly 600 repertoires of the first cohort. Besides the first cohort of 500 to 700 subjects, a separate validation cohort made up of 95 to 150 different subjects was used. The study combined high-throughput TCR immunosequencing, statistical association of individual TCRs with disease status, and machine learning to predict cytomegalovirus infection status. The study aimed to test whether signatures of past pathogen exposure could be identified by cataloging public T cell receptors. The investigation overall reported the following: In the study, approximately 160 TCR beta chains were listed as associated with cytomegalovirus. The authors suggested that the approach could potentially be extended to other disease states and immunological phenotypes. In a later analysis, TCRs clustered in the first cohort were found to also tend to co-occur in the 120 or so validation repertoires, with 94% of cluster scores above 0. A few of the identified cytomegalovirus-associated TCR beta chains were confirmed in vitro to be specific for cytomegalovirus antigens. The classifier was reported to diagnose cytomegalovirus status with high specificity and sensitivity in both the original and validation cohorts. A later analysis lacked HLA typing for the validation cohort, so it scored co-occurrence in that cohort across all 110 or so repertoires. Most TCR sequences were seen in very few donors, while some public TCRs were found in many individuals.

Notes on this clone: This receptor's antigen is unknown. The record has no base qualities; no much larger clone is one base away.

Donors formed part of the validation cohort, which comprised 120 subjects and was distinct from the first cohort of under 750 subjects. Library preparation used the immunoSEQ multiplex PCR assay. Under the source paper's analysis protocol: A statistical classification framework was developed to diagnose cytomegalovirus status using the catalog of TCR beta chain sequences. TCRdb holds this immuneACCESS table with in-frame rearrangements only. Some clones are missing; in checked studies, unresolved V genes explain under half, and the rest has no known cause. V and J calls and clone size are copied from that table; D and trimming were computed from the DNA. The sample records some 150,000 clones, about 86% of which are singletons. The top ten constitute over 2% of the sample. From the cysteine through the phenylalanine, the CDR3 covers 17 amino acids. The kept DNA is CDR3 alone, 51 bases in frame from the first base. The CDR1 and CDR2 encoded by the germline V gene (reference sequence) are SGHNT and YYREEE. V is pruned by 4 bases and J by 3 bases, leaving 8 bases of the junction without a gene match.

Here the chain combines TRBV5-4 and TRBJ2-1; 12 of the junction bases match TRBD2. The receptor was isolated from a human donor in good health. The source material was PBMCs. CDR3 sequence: CASSPSGTSGHYNEQFF. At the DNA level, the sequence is TGTGCCAGCAGCCCGTCCGGGACTAGCGGGCACTACAATGAGCAGTTCTTC. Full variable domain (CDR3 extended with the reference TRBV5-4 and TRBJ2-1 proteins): ETGVTQSPTHLIKTRGQQVTLRCSSQSGHNTVSWYQQALGQGPQFIFQYYREEENGRGNFPPRFSGLQFPNYSSELNVNALELDDSALYLCASSPSGTSGHYNEQFFGPGTRLTVL.